This entry lists 9 T cell receptor beta chains sequenced from one sample in a study of cytotoxic CD8 clonotypes in ibrutinib-treated CLL (dated by TCRdb to about 2021). Preparation of the library involved the immunoSEQ multiplex PCR assay. Imported from immuneACCESS, the table was reduced by TCRdb to in-frame sequences with V and J called. These copies leave out some clones; in studies compared against another copy, an unresolved V gene accounts for under half, and the cause of the remainder is not known. This sample is represented by about 84,000 clones; roughly 84% of them were singletons. Roughly 5.4% of the sample comes from the top ten. This specimen was PBMCs, taken before ibrutinib treatment. These receptors originate from a human donor with chronic lymphocytic leukemia.

J is TRBJ1-2 and V is TRBV5-4, with 12 nucleotides matching TRBD1. Trimming took 4 bases from V and 0 from J; bases not matched to a gene: 4. Per the germline V gene, CDR1 is SGHNT and CDR2 is YYREEE (reference sequence). This CDR3 is built from 16 residues. CDR3 amino acids: CASSLRDRGPNYGYTF. The DNA of the CDR3 is TGTGCCAGCAGCCTCCGGGACAGGGGGCCTAACTATGGCTACACCTTC.

Note on this clone: Germline and junction disagree at one end, which may indicate a read error. The chain couples TRBV7-7 to TRBJ2-1, with 8 nucleotides matching TRBD1. The CDR3 is 14 residues long. The germline V gene encodes CDR1 SSHAT and CDR2 FNYEAQ (reference sequence). CDR3 nucleotide sequence: TGTGCTAGCAGCCCGGGACAGGAGTCCAATGAGCAGTTCTTC. Its protein product is CASSPGQESNEQFF.

J is TRBJ2-7 and V is TRBV27, with TRBD1 matching 7 bases. J lost 2 bases, V lost 1 base, and 5 bases had no gene match. Germline CDR1 is MNHEY and CDR2 is SMNVEV (reference sequence). The CDR3 spans 15 residues. As DNA, the CDR3 is TGTGCCAGCAGTTTATTGGGACAGTCTACCTACGAGCAGTACTTC. It encodes CASSLLGQSTYEQYF.

This sequence joins TRBV6-1 and TRBJ2-1; TRBD2 agrees at 10 bases. J lost 7 bases, V lost 4 bases, and 10 bases had no gene match. This CDR3 comprises 16 residues. Germline-derived CDR1 and CDR2 are MNHNS and SASEGT. CDR3 nucleotide sequence: TGTGCCAGCAGTGGGCCGCCTAGCGGGAGACCGAATGAGCAGTTCTTC. Protein: CASSGPPSGRPNEQFF.

The rearrangement uses TRBV4-2 and TRBJ1-5; maybe TRBD1 (5 bases). V lost 5 bases, J lost 0 bases, and 8 bases lay in between. The CDR3 runs 14 residues. The germline gives CDR1 LGHNA, CDR2 YNFKEQ. CDR3 region: CASSRGLSNQPQHF. The CDR3 nucleotides are TGTGCCAGCAGCAGGGGTCTTAGCAATCAGCCCCAGCATTTT.

Regarding this clone: No DNA is shown, since the ends of the CDR3 on it are uncertain; the CDR3 is the one TCRdb lists. V usage is TRBV6-1 and J usage is TRBJ2-7; the D call of TRBD2 is as the table states it, not checked on the DNA. Ends included, the CDR3 has 15 residues. The germline V gene has CDR1 MNHNS and CDR2 SASEGT. The CDR3 spells CASSTSGLDTTEQYF.

The V and J genes are TRBV19 and TRBJ2-3, with 12 nucleotides matching TRBD1. Trimming cost V 1 base and J 6 bases; bases outside gene matches: 5. The CDR3 runs to 16 residues. Germline V gene lookup returns CDR1 LNHDA and CDR2 SQIVND (reference sequence). As DNA, the CDR3 is TGTGCCAGTAGTATAGGGGGACAGGGGGCATTTGATACGCAGTATTTT. It yields the protein CASSIGGQGAFDTQYF.

J is TRBJ2-7 and V is TRBV28; possible D gene TRBD1, 6 bases. Germline V gives CDR1 MDHEN, CDR2 SYDVKM. This CDR3 contains 15 residues. V gave up 3 bases and J gave up 6 bases, with 18 bases separating them. Written as DNA, the CDR3 is TGTGCCAGCAGTTTTCGGACAGCGCTTTTTGGCGAGCAGTACTTC. Translated: CASSFRTALFGEQYF. Full variable domain (remainder filled in from reference TRBV28 and TRBJ2-7): DVKVTQSSRYLVKRTGEKVFLECVQDMDHENMFWYRQDPGLGLRLIYFSYDVKMKEKGDIPEGYSVSREKKERFSLILESASTNQTSMYLCASSFRTALFGEQYFGPGTRLTVT.

The chain recombines TRBV7-8 with TRBJ2-6; TRBD2 might be the D (5 bases). Trimming cost V 0 bases and J 0 bases, with 6 bases left between them. This CDR3 has 16 residues. CDR1 and CDR2 from the germline V gene are SGHVS and FQNEAQ. Written as DNA, the CDR3 is TGTGCCAGCAGCTTAGCTAGCGTCTCTGGGGCCAACGTCCTGACTTTC. Residues: CASSLASVSGANVLTF.